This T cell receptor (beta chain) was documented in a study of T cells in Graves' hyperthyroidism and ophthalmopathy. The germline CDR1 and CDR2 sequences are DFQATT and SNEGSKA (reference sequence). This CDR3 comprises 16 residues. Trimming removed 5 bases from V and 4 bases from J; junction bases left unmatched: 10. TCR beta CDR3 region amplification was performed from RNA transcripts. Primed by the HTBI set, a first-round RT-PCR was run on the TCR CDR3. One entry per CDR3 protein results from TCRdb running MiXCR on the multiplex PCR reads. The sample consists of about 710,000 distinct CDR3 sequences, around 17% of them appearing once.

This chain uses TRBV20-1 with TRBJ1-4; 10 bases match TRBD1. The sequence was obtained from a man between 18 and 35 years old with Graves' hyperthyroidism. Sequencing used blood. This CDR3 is CSAPPGTGDDNEKLFF. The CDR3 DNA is TGCAGTGCTCCCCCCGGGACAGGGGACGATAATGAAAAACTGTTTTTT.